A single sample is the source of the 5 T cell receptor beta chains below, sequenced in a study of CD4 and CD8 cells across lung adenocarcinoma regions. Using its own MiXCR run on the PCR reads, TCRdb lists one record per CDR3 protein. The profile shows some 9,700 distinct CDR3 sequences, approximately 53% of them singletons. Sequenced sample: CD8+ T cells from the margin of a lung tumor. The source is a female donor with lung adenocarcinoma. The CD4 and CD8 labels of this study may be unreliable.

Concerning this clonotype: A junction boundary mismatches the germline segment, possibly from a read error. The rearrangement joins TRBV7-2 to TRBJ2-3; D remains ambiguous. The CDR3 has 15 residues. Germline assignment: CDR1 SGHTA and CDR2 FQGNSA. CDR3 bases: TGTGCCAGCAGCTTATTGGTGGCATCGAAGGATATGCAGTATTTT. Amino acid sequence: CASSLLVASKDMQYF.

The chain is built from TRBV10-3 and TRBJ2-4; 7 positions match TRBD2. With the DNA end fitting TRBJ2-5 better, the J assignment may be wrong. The CDR3 is 13 amino acids. Germline V lookup: CDR1 ENHRY, CDR2 SYGVKD. The CDR3 DNA reads as TGTGCCATCAGTGAGAGGGGAGGGGAGACCCAGTACTTC. This codes for CAISERGGETQYF.

In DNA, the CDR3 is TGTGCCAGCAGTCTATTAGGGACAGGGGCATCCTACGAGCAGTACTTC. Amino acids: CASSLLGTGASYEQYF. The chain is built from TRBV28 and TRBJ2-7, with TRBD1 matching over 10 bases. The CDR3 is made up of 16 amino acids. Trimming cost V 5 bases and J 1 base; bases outside gene matches: 8. Germline CDR1 MDHEN, CDR2 SYDVKM.

The V gene is TRBV6-1, the J gene TRBJ2-1; 13 positions agree with TRBD2. Germline CDR1 and CDR2: MNHNS and SASEGT. The CDR3 is 18 residues long. V gave up 4 bases and J gave up 8 bases; unmatched junction bases: 14. CDR3: CASSVAWTSGSMGDEQFF. The CDR3 DNA follows: TGTGCCAGCAGTGTAGCCTGGACTAGCGGGAGCATGGGCGATGAGCAGTTCTTC.

This clonotype appeared many times. J is TRBJ1-2 and V is TRBV6-1; D unresolved. Trimming shortened V by 2 bases and J by 7 bases, and 11 bases separated the two germline ends. The CDR3 is 13 residues long. Germline V gene data show CDR1 as MNHNS and CDR2 as SASEGT. CDR3 in amino acids: CASSETLDVGYTF. DNA for the CDR3: TGTGCCAGCAGTGAAACCTTGGACGTTGGCTACACCTTC.